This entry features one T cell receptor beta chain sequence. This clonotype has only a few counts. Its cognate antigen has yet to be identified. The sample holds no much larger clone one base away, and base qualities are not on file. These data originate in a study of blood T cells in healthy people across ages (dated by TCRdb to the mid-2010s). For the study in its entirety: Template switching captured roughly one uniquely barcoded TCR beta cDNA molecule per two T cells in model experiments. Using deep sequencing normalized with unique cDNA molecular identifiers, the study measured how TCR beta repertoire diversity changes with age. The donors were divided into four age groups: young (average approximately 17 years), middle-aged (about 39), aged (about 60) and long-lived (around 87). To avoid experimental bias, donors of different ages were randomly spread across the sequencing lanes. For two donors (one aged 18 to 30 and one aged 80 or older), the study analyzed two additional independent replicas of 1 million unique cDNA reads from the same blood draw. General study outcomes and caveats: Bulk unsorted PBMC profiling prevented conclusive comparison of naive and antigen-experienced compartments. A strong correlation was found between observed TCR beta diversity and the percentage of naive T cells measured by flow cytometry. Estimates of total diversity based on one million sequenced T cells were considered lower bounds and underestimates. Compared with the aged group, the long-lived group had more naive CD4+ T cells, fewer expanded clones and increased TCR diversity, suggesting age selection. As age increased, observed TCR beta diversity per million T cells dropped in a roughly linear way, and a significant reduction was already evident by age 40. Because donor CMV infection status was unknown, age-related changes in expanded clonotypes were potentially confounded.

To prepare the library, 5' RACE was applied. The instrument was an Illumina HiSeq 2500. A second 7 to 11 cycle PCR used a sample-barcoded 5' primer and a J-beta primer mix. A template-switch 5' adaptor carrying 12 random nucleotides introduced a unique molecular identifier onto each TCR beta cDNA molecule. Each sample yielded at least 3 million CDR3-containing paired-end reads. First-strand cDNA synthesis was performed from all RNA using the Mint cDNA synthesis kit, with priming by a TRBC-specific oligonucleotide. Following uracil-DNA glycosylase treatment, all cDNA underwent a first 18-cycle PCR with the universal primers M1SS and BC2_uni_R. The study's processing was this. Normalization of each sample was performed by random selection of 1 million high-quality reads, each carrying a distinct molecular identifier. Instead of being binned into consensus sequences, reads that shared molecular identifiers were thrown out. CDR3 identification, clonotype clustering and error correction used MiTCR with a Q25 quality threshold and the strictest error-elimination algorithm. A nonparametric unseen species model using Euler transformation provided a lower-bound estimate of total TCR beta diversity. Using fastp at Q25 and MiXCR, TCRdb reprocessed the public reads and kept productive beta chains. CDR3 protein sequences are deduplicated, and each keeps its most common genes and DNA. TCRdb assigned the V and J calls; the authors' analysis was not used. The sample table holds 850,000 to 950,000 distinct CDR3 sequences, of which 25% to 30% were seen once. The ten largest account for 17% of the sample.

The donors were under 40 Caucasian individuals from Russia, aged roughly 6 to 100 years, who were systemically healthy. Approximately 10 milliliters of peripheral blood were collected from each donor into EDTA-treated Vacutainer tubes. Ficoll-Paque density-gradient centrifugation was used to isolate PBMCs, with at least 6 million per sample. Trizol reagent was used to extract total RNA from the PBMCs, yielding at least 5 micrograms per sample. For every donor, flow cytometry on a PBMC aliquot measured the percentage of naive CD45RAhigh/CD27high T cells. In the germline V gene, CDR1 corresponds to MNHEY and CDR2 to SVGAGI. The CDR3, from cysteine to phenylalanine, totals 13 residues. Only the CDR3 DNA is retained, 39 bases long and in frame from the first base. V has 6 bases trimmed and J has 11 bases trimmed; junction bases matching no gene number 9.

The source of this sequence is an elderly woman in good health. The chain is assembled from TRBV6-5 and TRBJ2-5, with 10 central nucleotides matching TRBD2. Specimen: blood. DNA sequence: TGTGCCAGCAGGCTAGCTAGCGGGGGTAAGCAGTACTTC. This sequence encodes CASRLASGGKQYF.